This T cell receptor beta chain was sequenced in a study of blood T cell repertoires in COVID-19 (dated by TCRdb to about 2020). About the full investigation: Samples covering the acute and convalescent phases of COVID-19 were provided by collaborators in the United States, Italy and Spain. The sample metadata nearly always contained a de-identified subject ID, COVID-19 status, age in years and sex. Where available, HLA class I and class II types were taken from metadata supplied by the sample provider and were not determined by assay-based typing. The material from the prospective study consisted of cDNA or gDNA derived from T cells, B-cell-depleted T cells, or PBMCs. The dataset comprised deeply sampled blood TCRbeta repertoires from subjects exposed to, actively infected with, or recovered from COVID-19. The samples were drawn from two sources: the first 160 participants of the ongoing ImmuneRACE study, and 950 to 1,500 subjects contributed by 6 global collaborators. A freely available public database, intended as a resource for researchers studying the immune response to SARS-CoV-2, is where the repertoires were released. Summary of the overall study and its limitations: The amount of clinical and demographic metadata varied by source and participant and was provided uncurated.

There are 24 amino acids in the CDR3, from cysteine to phenylalanine inclusive. Only CDR3 DNA remains: 72 bases, in frame from the first base. Another Seattle source contributed samples from volunteer blood donors who had recovered from COVID-19. Collaborating institutions collected whole blood in K2EDTA tubes following their own protocols. Collaborator samples were shipped for TCRbeta analysis as frozen whole blood, isolated PBMCs, or DNA extracted from either sample type. As regards this clone: This receptor's antigen is unknown. It has no much larger one-base neighbor in the sample; base qualities were not kept.

TCRbeta CDR3 regions were amplified from genomic DNA by means of the immunoSEQ Assay, a bias-controlled multiplex PCR. From the authors' description of their analysis: Within the assay, amplification of reference gene primers was used to estimate how many nucleated cells each sample contained. To quantify the absolute abundance of each unique TCRbeta CDR3 rearrangement, sequence reads were collapsed and filtered. For each sample, productive Simpson clonality was calculated by taking the square root of Simpson's diversity index across productive rearrangements. TCRdb took this table from immuneACCESS and kept in-frame rearrangements with V and J called. Such tables lack part of the clones; where checked against another copy, unresolved V genes explain under half of the gap, and the rest is unexplained. That table is the source of V, J and clone size, and D and trimming were worked out from the DNA. Counted in this sample were approximately 240,000 clones; about four fifths of them appeared once. The top ten clones comprise approximately 2.9% of the sample.

Recombination joined TRBV21-1 with TRBJ2-1; the table calls TRBD2, which could not be checked here. TRBV21-1 is noted as a pseudogene. The sequence came from a woman younger than 45 who had recovered from COVID-19. Sequenced sample: peripheral blood. At the DNA level, the sequence is TGTGCCAGCACCAAATTAGGGGGGGGGCGCGGGACTAGCGGGAGAAGATGTCCCTACAATGAGCAGTTCTTC. Translation gives CASTKLGGGRGTSGRRCPYNEQFF.